This T cell receptor beta chain was captured in a study of spatial heterogeneity in lung cancer. General study points: As ubiquitous and regional nonsynonymous mutations varied, counts of ubiquitous and regional expanded TCRs tracked them, respectively. Tumoral mutation counts were tracked by counts of expanded intratumoral alpha and beta TCRs.

Using its own MiXCR run on the 5' RACE reads, TCRdb lists one record per CDR3 protein. This sample carries approximately 6,900 distinct CDR3 sequences, around 12% of them seen once, and the ten largest clones take around 23%. V shed 3 bases, J shed 4 bases, and the junction held 5 bases outside the gene matches. The V gene's germline CDR1 is SGHRS and CDR2 YFSETQ. CDR3 length: 15 amino acids. As to time point: sample taken at primary tumor resection. This clonotype appeared many times. The target antigen is unknown. This beta chain slipped into a library made for alpha chains as a stray read, so its size is not meaningful.

This receptor was identified in a male donor with early-stage non-small cell lung cancer. Sequencing was performed on lung tumor tissue, taken at surgery. The V call is TRBV5-1, the J call TRBJ2-3; TRBD1 matches at 10 bases. CDR3: CASSSTGGDADTQYF. The CDR3 nucleotides are TGCGCCAGCAGCTCGACAGGGGGCGATGCAGATACGCAGTATTTT.